This T cell receptor beta chain was recorded in a study of T cells expressing NK-cell markers. Across the whole study: Obtained from sorted CD3+CD56+NKG2C+, CD3+CD56+NKG2C- and CD3+CD56-NKG2C+ T cells were the TCR beta repertoires. HCMV seropositivity marked most of the eight sequenced donors; one was seronegative. Study-wide points: A handful of donors showed these clonotypes also leading the CD3+CD56-NKG2C+ fraction. Whether the expanded NKG2C+ T cell clones recognized HCMV remained unclear.

TCRdb reprocessed the 5' RACE reads and stores each CDR3 protein as one record, lacking DNA. Its clone listing holds over 250,000 distinct CDR3 sequences. Note on this clonotype: What it recognizes is unknown.

Germline V gene sequence: CDR1 LNHNV, CDR2 YYDKDF (reference sequence). The length of the CDR3 is 14 residues. This TCR derives from a woman aged 18-70 years in good health. The source material was blood T cells: a sorted CD56 or NKG2C T cell subset, CD4+ or CD8+ T cells, or bulk PBMC T cells (not recorded which). V and J are TRBV15 and TRBJ2-1. The CDR3 sequence is CATSRDWGPDEQFF.